Below, 22 T cell receptor beta chains from the same sample are listed, as sequenced in a study of blood T cells in healthy people across ages. A second 7 to 11 cycle PCR used barcoded and J-beta primers. MiXCR, run by TCRdb on the 5' RACE reads, gives a single entry per CDR3 protein. This sample has over 700,000 distinct CDR3 sequences, with roughly 50% found just once. Sequenced input: blood. Source of these receptors: a man aged 80 or over in good health.

The chain joins TRBV5-1 to TRBJ2-7, with D perhaps matching TRBD1 or TRBD2 (5 bases each). Germline CDR1 reads SGHRS; CDR2 reads YFSETQ. V gave up 1 base and J gave up 4 bases, with 15 bases separating them. CDR3 length: 15 residues. The CDR3 coding sequence is TGCGCCAGCAGCTTGATATGGGACCCACAATACGAGCAGTACTTC. Amino acids: CASSLIWDPQYEQYF. Filled out from reference TRBV5-1 and TRBJ2-7, the complete variable domain reads KAGVTQTPRYLIKTRGQQVTLSCSPISGHRSVSWYQQTPGQGLQFLFEYFSETQRNKGNFPGRFSGRQFSNSRSEMNVSTLELGDSALYLCASSLIWDPQYEQYFGPGTRLTVT.

This chain connects TRBV5-1 to TRBJ2-6, with D perhaps matching TRBD1 (7 bases). Germline CDR1 reads SGHRS; CDR2 reads YFSETQ. The CDR3 length is 17 residues. V dropped 0 bases and J dropped 2 bases, with 12 bases sitting between them. CDR3 protein: CASSLDGGGAGANVLTF. In nucleotides, the CDR3 is TGCGCCAGCAGCTTGGATGGAGGGGGCGCTGGGGCCAACGTCCTGACTTTC.

V usage is TRBV20-1 and J usage is TRBJ2-7; 12 nucleotides align to TRBD2. Trimming removed 1 base from V and 5 bases from J; junction bases left unmatched: 6. Germline CDR1 reads DFQATT; CDR2 reads SNEGSKA (reference sequence). This CDR3 is 15 amino acids long. CDR3 nucleotides: TGCAGTGCTAGAGCTCCTAGCGGGAGGGAAAACGAGCAGTACTTC. It translates to CSARAPSGRENEQYF.

The table lists this clonotype with a count of one. V and J are TRBV20-1 and TRBJ1-1; 7 nucleotides align to TRBD1. The V and J ends lost 4 bases and 5 bases, in that order; junction bases with no gene match: 10. Germline CDR1 reads DFQATT; CDR2 reads SNEGSKA (reference sequence). The CDR3 runs to 14 residues. CDR3 sequence reads: CSAKKTGAETEAFF. The CDR3 DNA is TGCAGTGCTAAAAAAACAGGGGCCGAGACTGAAGCTTTCTTT.

The sample holds a few counts of this clonotype. The gene calls are TRBV20-1 and TRBJ2-7, with 7 bases lining up with TRBD2. CDR3 length: 15 amino acids. J lost 6 bases, V lost 3 bases, and 14 bases had no gene match. The germline CDR1 and CDR2 sequences are DFQATT and SNEGSKA (reference sequence). CDR3 nucleotide sequence: TGCAGTGCTAGTTCCCTAGCGGTAAGAAGCCTCGAGCAGTACTTC. This encodes CSASSLAVRSLEQYF.

Turning to this clonotype: The junction and the germline gene differ at one end; a read error may be behind it. J is TRBJ2-1 and V is TRBV7-8; D is unresolved. Germline V gene sequence: CDR1 SGHVS, CDR2 FQNEAQ. This CDR3 has 13 amino acids. Here the CDR3 reads CASSPQVYNEPFF. CDR3 bases: TGTGCCAGCAGCCCCCAGGTCTACAATGAGCCGTTCTTC.

This chain links TRBV7-9 with TRBJ1-1, with D tentatively TRBD1 (6 bases). Trimming cost V 2 bases and J 1 base, with 11 bases left between them. The CDR3 length is 15 residues. CDR1 and CDR2 from the germline V gene are SEHNR and FQNEAQ (reference sequence). CDR3 amino acids: CASSLPDRPNTEAFF. In nucleotides, the CDR3 is TGTGCCAGCAGCTTACCGGACAGACCGAACACTGAAGCTTTCTTT.

Only a few counts were recorded for this clonotype. The chain carries TRBV5-6 and TRBJ2-2; D unclear. Germline loops: CDR1 SGHDT, CDR2 YYEEEE. Trimming left V 0 bases short and J 3 bases short, with 15 bases between. The CDR3 length is 17 residues. The CDR3 sequence is CASSLAGYPSDTGELFF. CDR3 bases: TGTGCCAGCAGCTTGGCGGGCTACCCCTCGGACACCGGGGAGCTGTTTTTT. The full variable domain, its missing parts supplied by reference TRBV5-6 and TRBJ2-2, is DAGVTQSPTHLIKTRGQQVTLRCSPKSGHDTVSWYQQALGQGPQFIFQYYEEEERQRGNFPDRFSGHQFPNYSSELNVNALLLGDSALYLCASSLAGYPSDTGELFFGEGSRLTVL.

V is TRBV10-3 and J is TRBJ2-1, with no clear D. The germline V gene encodes CDR1 ENHRY and CDR2 SYGVKD. Trimming removed 3 bases at V and 7 bases at J, with 16 bases between. The CDR3 extends over 15 amino acids. Here the CDR3 DNA reads TGTGCCATCAGTGATTCCCCCCGCACTACGAATGAGCAGTTCTTC. Amino acids: CAISDSPRTTNEQFF.

This clonotype has just a few counts. V and J are TRBV29-1 and TRBJ2-2, with 10 bases aligning to TRBD1. Trimming cost V 6 bases and J 4 bases; bases outside gene matches: 8. The CDR3 is 15 residues long. The V gene's germline CDR1 is SQVTM and CDR2 ANQGSEA. DNA for the CDR3: TGCAGCGTCCGCGACAGGGGGCTCGGCACCGGGGAGCTGTTTTTT. It encodes CSVRDRGLGTGELFF.

The V and J genes are TRBV27 and TRBJ2-7; TRBD1 aligns across 9 bases. V was pared by 4 bases and J by 4 bases, with 8 bases of the junction left unmatched. CDR1 is MNHEY, CDR2 SMNVEV, per germline (reference sequence). The CDR3 is 15 residues long. The CDR3 coding sequence is TGTGCCAGCAGTTATCGGGACAGGGCTGTTTACGAGCAGTACTTC. Its protein product is CASSYRDRAVYEQYF.

The chain has TRBV12-3 or TRBV12-4 and TRBJ1-2, with 7 nucleotides matching TRBD1. The CDR3 consists of 15 residues. V lost 6 bases to trimming and J lost 0 bases; unmatched junction nucleotides: 7. This chain's CDR3 is CASRLMGTANYGYTF. The CDR3 nucleotides read TGTGCCAGCAGGTTGATGGGGACAGCTAACTATGGCTACACCTTC.

The J gene is TRBJ2-3, the V gene TRBV29-1; D may be TRBD1 (5 bases). This CDR3 contains 17 residues. V shed 6 bases and J shed 0 bases, with 22 bases lying between them. Germline loops: CDR1 SQVTM, CDR2 ANQGSEA. CDR3 sequence (DNA): TGCAGCGTCGCCCGCTTTGTGACAGCCCATAGCACAGATACGCAGTATTTT. It specifies CSVARFVTAHSTDTQYF.

V usage is TRBV5-1 and J usage is TRBJ2-5; tentative D call: TRBD2 (5 bases). The CDR3 is made up of 16 amino acids. CDR1 is SGHRS and CDR2 is YFSETQ in the germline V gene. V was shortened by 4 bases and J by 5 bases, with 21 bases between the two germline ends. CDR3 loop: CASSGKSTTGRETQYF. DNA for the CDR3: TGCGCCAGCAGCGGGAAAAGCACCACGGGAAGGGAGACCCAGTACTTC.

This clonotype has more than one count but fewer than ten. This chain uses TRBV29-1 with TRBJ1-1; D is perhaps TRBD1 (6 bases). The CDR3 is made up of 12 amino acids. Trimming cost V 4 bases and J 7 bases, with 13 bases left between them. Germline lookup yields CDR1 SQVTM and CDR2 ANQGSEA. CDR3 coding DNA: TGCAGCGTTGCATACGGACAGCGTGAAGCTTTCTTT. Its translation is CSVAYGQREAFF.

The table lists this clonotype with a few counts. V gene TRBV29-1 combines with J gene TRBJ2-1, with 9 positions matching TRBD1. With 8 bases clipped from V and 4 bases from J, the junction kept 12 bases outside the gene matches. Germline-derived CDR1 and CDR2 are SQVTM and ANQGSEA. The CDR3 runs to 15 residues. CDR3 sequence (DNA): TGCAGCTCTCCCAGGGGGGACAGGGCATACAATGAGCAGTTCTTC. It yields the protein CSSPRGDRAYNEQFF.

J is TRBJ2-7 and V is TRBV20-1; 10 nucleotides align to TRBD1. The J call may not be correct, given that the DNA end is closer to TRBJ2-5. The CDR3 sequence is 14 residues long. Per germline, CDR1 DFQATT and CDR2 SNEGSKA (reference sequence). The CDR3, as DNA: TGCAGTGCTAGAGATGGGGGACAGGGGGAGACCCAGTACTTC. Its protein is CSARDGGQGETQYF.

V is TRBV6-5 and J is TRBJ2-3; D unresolved. From germline, CDR1 is MNHEY and CDR2 SVGAGI. CDR3 size: 14 residues. V was cut by 6 bases and J by 14 bases, with 24 bases left in between. The CDR3 DNA follows: TGTGCCAGCAGCAACGGGCCCGGGCCCAGGTACGCGTATTTT. Translating it yields CASSNGPGPRYAYF.

The chain links TRBV20-1 to TRBJ1-6; D is uncertain. With 1 base removed from V and 10 bases from J, the gap between germline ends came to 11 bases. This CDR3 is 13 amino acids long. Germline-derived CDR1 and CDR2 are DFQATT and SNEGSKA (reference sequence). The chain's CDR3 is CSARAAIRSPLHF. CDR3 coding DNA: TGCAGTGCTAGAGCAGCAATCCGGTCACCCCTCCACTTT.

The gene calls are TRBV24-1 and TRBJ1-1, with a tentative D call TRBD1 (6 bases). CDR1 and CDR2 (germline): KGHDR, SFDVKD. Trimming removed 3 bases at V and 10 bases at J, with 14 bases between. The CDR3 runs 13 residues. The CDR3 DNA reads as TGTGCCACCAGTGATCGGACAGAGAAAGGAGCTTTCTTT. Translated, it gives CATSDRTEKGAFF.

The V call is TRBV20-1, the J call TRBJ2-3, with a tentative D call TRBD2 (7 bases). This CDR3 has 13 residues. The germline V and J ends were trimmed by 5 bases and 8 bases, with 17 bases remaining between them. CDR1 and CDR2 (germline): DFQATT, SNEGSKA (reference sequence). The CDR3 loop reads CSALHTGRVTQYF. The CDR3 bases are TGCAGTGCTTTGCATACAGGGAGGGTTACGCAGTATTTT.

The V call is TRBV6-1, the J call TRBJ2-7, with 11 bases that match TRBD2. Germline V gene sequence: CDR1 MNHNS, CDR2 SASEGT. Trimming took 7 bases from V and 4 from J; bases not matched to a gene: 12. CDR3 size: 16 residues. CDR3: CASTLALAGGTYEQYF. For the CDR3, the DNA is TGTGCCAGCACCCTAGCCCTAGCGGGAGGAACTTACGAGCAGTACTTC.